The 8 T cell receptor beta chains below come from one sample, sequenced in a study of blood T cell repertoires in COVID-19. The method was immunoSEQ multiplex PCR; TCRdb's version includes in-frame clones alone and lacks a portion of them. The table has 27,000 or so clones, about 83% seen once. The sample was peripheral blood. Receptors were obtained from a man aged 70 or older with acute or convalescent COVID-19.

The chain has TRBV27 and TRBJ2-6; D call uncertain. The length of the CDR3 is 14 residues. The ends were cut back, 6 bases at V and 0 bases at J, with 6 bases in the middle. Germline CDR1 reads MNHEY; CDR2 reads SMNVEV (reference sequence). The CDR3 loop is CASSVFSGANVLTF. CDR3 DNA sequence: TGTGCCAGCAGCGTATTCTCTGGGGCCAACGTCCTGACTTTC.

The V gene is TRBV2, the J gene TRBJ1-5; perhaps TRBD1 as D (6 bases). The ends were cut back, 7 bases at V and 2 bases at J, with 15 bases in the middle. Per germline, CDR1 SNHLY and CDR2 FYNNEI. The CDR3 is 15 amino acids. Written as DNA, the CDR3 is TGTGCCAGCATTTTAGAACAGGGCGGCAATCAGCCCCAGCATTTT. Translated: CASILEQGGNQPQHF. Variable domain in full (rest from reference TRBV2 and TRBJ1-5): EPEVTQTPSHQVTQMGQEVILRCVPISNHLYFYWYRQILGQKVEFLVSFYNNEISEKSEIFDDQFSVERPDGSNFTLKIRSTKLEDSAMYFCASILEQGGNQPQHFGDGTRLSIL.

The sample holds a few counts of this clone. V and J are TRBV27 and TRBJ1-2, with a tentative D call TRBD1 (6 bases). This CDR3 spans 14 amino acids. From germline, CDR1 is MNHEY and CDR2 SMNVEV (reference sequence). V was clipped by 6 bases and J by 3 bases, with 14 bases between them. The CDR3 DNA reads as TGTGCCAGCAGCAAACAGGGATCGTACTATGGCTACACCTTC. It is translated as CASSKQGSYYGYTF.

The rearrangement joins TRBV3-1 (or the pseudogene TRBV3-2) to TRBJ2-7, with D tentatively TRBD2 (6 bases). V lost 4 bases, J lost 4 bases, and 14 bases lay in between. Per germline, CDR1 LGHDT and CDR2 YNNKEL (reference sequence). The CDR3 is made up of 14 amino acids. The CDR3 spells CASSPTRGSYEQYF. The DNA of the CDR3 is TGTGCCAGCAGCCCCACCCGGGGGTCGTACGAGCAGTACTTC.

The chain's CDR3 is CASSLVAGSDTEAFF. The CDR3 DNA sequence: TGCGCCAGCAGCTTGGTGGCAGGATCGGACACTGAAGCTTTCTTT. V and J are TRBV5-1 and TRBJ1-1; D unresolved. This CDR3 has 15 amino acids. Germline lookup yields CDR1 SGHRS and CDR2 YFSETQ. V was cut by 0 bases and J by 3 bases, with 12 bases left in between.

CDR3 DNA: TGCGCCAGCAGCCCCGACAACTCTGGAAACACCATATATTTT. This translates into CASSPDNSGNTIYF. The chain couples TRBV5-1 to TRBJ1-3; unclear D gene. The V gene's germline CDR1 is SGHRS and CDR2 YFSETQ. Deletions cut 4 bases from V and 0 bases from J, with 8 bases between. This CDR3 contains 14 residues. The variable domain in full, with the rest retrieved from reference TRBV5-1 and TRBJ1-3, is KAGVTQTPRYLIKTRGQQVTLSCSPISGHRSVSWYQQTPGQGLQFLFEYFSETQRNKGNFPGRFSGRQFSNSRSEMNVSTLELGDSALYLCASSPDNSGNTIYFGEGSWLTVV.

This chain uses TRBV12-3 or TRBV12-4 with TRBJ2-7, with TRBD2 identical over 7 bases. J gave up 7 bases and V 8 bases, and 5 bases lay outside the gene matches. The CDR3 spans 11 residues. The CDR3 loop is CASGPGGEQYF. DNA of the CDR3: TGTGCCAGCGGCCCGGGAGGTGAGCAGTACTTC.

The genes are TRBV4-3 and TRBJ2-6, with 12 nucleotides matching TRBD1. The CDR3 covers 19 residues. Germline values: CDR1 LGHNA, CDR2 YSLEER. Trimming took 4 bases from V and 2 from J; bases not matched to a gene: 9. Here the CDR3 reads CASSRSVRDRGPGANVLTF. The CDR3 coding sequence is TGCGCCAGCAGCCGTTCGGTGCGGGACAGGGGGCCTGGGGCCAACGTCCTGACTTTC.